One and the same sample provided the 13 T cell receptor beta chains below, sequenced in a study of T cell changes during pregnancy in multiple sclerosis. The table came from immunoSEQ multiplex PCR; TCRdb's copy has only in-frame clones and leaves some out. This sample yields 85,000 to 100,000 clones, of which roughly 92% are seen a single time; around 2.5% belongs to the top ten. This specimen was peripheral blood, taken in the first trimester of pregnancy. All receptors derive from a female donor with multiple sclerosis, enrolled in a pregnancy study.

The gene calls are TRBV7-2 and TRBJ1-2; D possibly corresponds to TRBD1 (6 bases). Germline CDR1 is SGHTA and CDR2 is FQGNSA. This CDR3 contains 16 residues. The V end was cut by 1 base, the J end by 8 bases, with 20 bases between. The CDR3, as DNA: TGTGCCAGCAGCTTAGGACAGGCCTTCGGGGTGGAGGGCTACACCTTC. It specifies CASSLGQAFGVEGYTF.

V usage is TRBV7-2 and J usage is TRBJ2-7, with a possible D match to TRBD2 (6 bases). Per germline, CDR1 SGHTA and CDR2 FQGNSA. V was pared by 5 bases and J by 4 bases, with 21 bases between. The CDR3 covers 16 residues. CDR3 DNA: TGTGCCAGCAGCCGACGGAGGGGAAAAGGGCCTTACGAGCAGTACTTC. The encoded protein is CASSRRRGKGPYEQYF.

The chain couples TRBV5-1 to TRBJ1-2, with D possibly TRBD1 on 6 matching bases. Germline CDR1 reads SGHRS; CDR2 reads YFSETQ. The V and J ends lost 4 bases and 5 bases respectively, with 12 bases between them. This CDR3 has 13 residues. The CDR3 coding sequence is TGCGCCAGCAGCCCTTGGACAGAATATGGCTACACCTTC. Translating gives CASSPWTEYGYTF.

The genes are TRBV30 and TRBJ2-2; 9 bases are a match to TRBD2. Trimming took 2 bases from V and 3 from J; bases not matched to a gene: 7. Germline V gives CDR1 GTSNPN, CDR2 SVGIG (reference sequence). The CDR3 has 16 residues. In DNA, the CDR3 is TGTGCCTGGAGTCCGCTAGCGGGACGAGACACCGGGGAGCTGTTTTTT. Residues: CAWSPLAGRDTGELFF.

A few counts support this clone. V gene TRBV30 combines with J gene TRBJ1-1; maybe TRBD1 (5 bases). Per germline, CDR1 GTSNPN and CDR2 SVGIG (reference sequence). This CDR3 has 14 amino acids. V shed 0 bases and J shed 8 bases, with 16 bases lying between them. CDR3 in DNA: TGTGCCTGGAGTGTACGGGGAGGGGCTCGGGAAGCTTTCTTT. Translated, it gives CAWSVRGGAREAFF.

The genes are TRBV6-6 and TRBJ2-5; D remains unclear. Germline V gene lookup returns CDR1 MNHNY and CDR2 SVGAGI (reference sequence). Trimming shortened V by 5 bases and J by 2 bases, and 15 bases separated the two germline ends. The CDR3 covers 15 residues. CDR3 DNA: TGTGCCAGCAGTCAGCCCTTGGGCGTGCAAGAGACCCAGTACTTC. Its translation: CASSQPLGVQETQYF.

The chain employs TRBV6-1 and TRBJ2-2; D might be TRBD1 (6 bases). Germline V gene sequence: CDR1 MNHNS, CDR2 SASEGT. The V end lost 6 bases, the J end lost 9 bases, and 11 bases lay between the germline ends. This CDR3 comprises 12 residues. CDR3 in amino acids: CASRGTGRELFF. The CDR3 DNA reads TGTGCCAGCAGGGGAACAGGGAGGGAGCTGTTTTTT.

J is TRBJ1-1 and V is TRBV4-3; D unclear. The CDR3 spans 14 residues. V lost 0 bases and J lost 7, with 12 bases in between. Germline CDR1 LGHNA, CDR2 YSLEER. The CDR3 reads CASSQDISRGEAFF. CDR3 DNA: TGCGCCAGCAGCCAAGATATTAGCCGCGGTGAAGCTTTCTTT.

This clone was seen a single time. The V call is TRBV28, the J call TRBJ2-1; 12 nucleotides align to TRBD2. V lost 4 bases to trimming and J lost 7 bases; unmatched junction nucleotides: 5. The CDR3 consists of 15 residues. Germline V gene data show CDR1 as MDHEN and CDR2 as SYDVKM. The CDR3, as DNA: TGTGCCAGCAGTTACACTAGCGGGAGGACGAATGAGCAGTTCTTC. Its translation: CASSYTSGRTNEQFF.

The chain uses TRBV18 and TRBJ1-2; D gene uncertain. The germline V gene has CDR1 KGHSH and CDR2 LQKENI. With 4 bases removed from V and 1 base from J, the gap between germline ends came to 7 bases. The CDR3 is 13 amino acids. The CDR3 region has the DNA TGTGCCAGCTCACAACAGCTTAACTATGGCTACACCTTC. Translating gives CASSQQLNYGYTF.

The genes are TRBV28 and TRBJ2-1; the match to TRBD2 covers 7 bases. The V gene end was trimmed by 0 bases and the J gene end by 9 bases; junction bases not matched to a gene: 5. Germline assignment: CDR1 MDHEN and CDR2 SYDVKM. This CDR3 is 14 amino acids long. CDR3: CASSLWAGVAEQFF. For the CDR3, the DNA is TGTGCCAGCAGTTTATGGGCGGGAGTGGCTGAGCAGTTCTTC.

This chain connects TRBV30 to TRBJ2-7; 9 nucleotides align to TRBD2. This CDR3 has 14 amino acids. Germline CDR1 reads GTSNPN; CDR2 reads SVGIG (reference sequence). V lost 0 bases to trimming and J lost 5 bases; unmatched junction nucleotides: 5. In nucleotides, the CDR3 is TGTGCCTGGAGTGTTAGCGGGAGCTTCGACGAGCAGTACTTC. Amino acids: CAWSVSGSFDEQYF.

The CDR3 DNA sequence: TGTGCCAGCAGACTCTATGGAGGGACGCCCAGAGGAGAGCAGTTCTTC. Translation: CASRLYGGTPRGEQFF. The chain employs TRBV27 and TRBJ2-1; D is possibly TRBD2 (6 bases). There are 16 residues in the CDR3. Between the trimmed V and J ends, which lost 6 bases and 10 bases, there was a span of 25 bases. Germline CDR1 is MNHEY and CDR2 is SMNVEV (reference sequence).